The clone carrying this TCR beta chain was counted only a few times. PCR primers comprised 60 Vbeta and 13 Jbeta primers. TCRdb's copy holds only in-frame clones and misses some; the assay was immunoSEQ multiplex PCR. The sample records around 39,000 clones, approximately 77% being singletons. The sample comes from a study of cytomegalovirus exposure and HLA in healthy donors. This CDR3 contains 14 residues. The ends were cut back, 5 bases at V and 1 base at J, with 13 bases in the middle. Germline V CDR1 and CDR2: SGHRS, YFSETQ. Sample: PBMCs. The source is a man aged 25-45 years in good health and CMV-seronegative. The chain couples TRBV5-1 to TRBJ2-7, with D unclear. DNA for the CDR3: TGCGCCAGCAGGGAACCCTCCGGGTCCTACGAGCAGTACTTC. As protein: CASREPSGSYEQYF.